These T cell receptor beta chains were read from a single sample in a study of Ad26.COV2.S vaccination and SARS-CoV-2 variants. Sequencing was performed with immunoSEQ multiplex PCR; in TCRdb, only in-frame clones are kept and a portion is missing. The repertoire holds some 340,000 clones, with 85% as singletons. The material sequenced was peripheral blood, taken in a trial of Ad26.COV2.S vaccine versus placebo. The receptors here all came from a person between 18 and 65 years old who received the Ad26.COV2.S COVID-19 vaccine or a placebo. Each CDR3 is given with its conserved first and last residue. The D gene is left open where the match is weak. For some rows the clone size is stated as once, few or many, or as a class when expanded; others skip it.

abundance | j_gene | d_gene | v_gene | CDR3aa | CDR3nt
NA | TRBJ1-2 | NA | TRBV24-1 | CATGGSNYGYTF | TGTGCCACCGGCGGATCTAACTATGGCTACACCTTC
NA | TRBJ2-2 | NA | TRBV7-3 | CASSLKSSGELFF | TGTGCCAGCAGCCTTAAAAGTTCCGGGGAGCTGTTTTTT
NA | TRBJ1-2 | NA | TRBV5-4 | CASSLSADNYGYTF | TGTGCCAGCAGCTTGTCGGCCGATAACTATGGCTACACCTTC
few | TRBJ1-2 | TRBD1 | TRBV13 | CASSCPGTGLGYTF | TGTGCCAGCAGCTGCCCCGGGACAGGGCTGGGCTACACCTTC
NA | TRBJ1-1 | NA | TRBV5-1 | CASSLLRGNTEAFF | TGCGCCAGCAGCTTGCTAAGGGGGAACACTGAAGCTTTCTTT
NA | TRBJ1-1 | NA | TRBV2 | CASSVVTLGAFF | TGTGCCAGCAGTGTTGTAACCCTGGGAGCTTTCTTT
NA | TRBJ1-5 | NA | TRBV28 | CASSSSSPGGGSNQPQHF | TGTGCCAGCAGTTCAAGTTCACCCGGAGGGGGATCGAATCAGCCCCAGCATTTT
NA | TRBJ2-2 | TRBD1 | TRBV7-9 | CASSIRQGDTGELFF | TGTGCCAGCAGCATCCGACAGGGGGACACCGGGGAGCTGTTTTTT
NA | TRBJ1-1 | NA | TRBV29-1 | CSVGRSGGNTEAFF | TGCAGCGTTGGGAGGTCGGGGGGGAACACTGAAGCTTTCTTT
NA | TRBJ1-2 | NA | TRBV7-2 | CASSSNMDSFGYTF | TGTGCCAGCAGCTCAAATATGGACAGCTTCGGCTACACCTTC
few | TRBJ2-7 | NA | TRBV7-9 | CASSLQPKLEQYF | TGTGCCAGCAGCTTACAACCCAAGCTGGAGCAGTACTTC
NA | TRBJ2-7 | NA | TRBV28 | CASYTGPYEQYF | TGTGCCAGCTACACAGGGCCCTACGAGCAGTACTTC
NA | TRBJ2-7 | NA | TRBV4-2 | CASSSWAGRYEQYF | TGTGCCAGCAGCAGCTGGGCGGGGAGATACGAGCAGTACTTC
NA | TRBJ1-1 | NA | TRBV7-9 | CASSFLPGVYSEAFF | TGTGCCAGCAGCTTCTTACCGGGGGTGTATTCTGAAGCTTTCTTT
once | TRBJ1-1 | NA | TRBV7-9 | CASTLPPGGEAFF | TGTGCCAGCACTTTACCCCCCGGGGGAGAAGCTTTCTTT
NA | TRBJ2-3 | TRBD2 | TRBV3-1/TRBV3-2 | CASSQDSGLAGVDTQYF | TGTGCCAGCAGCCAAGATTCCGGACTAGCGGGGGTGGATACGCAGTATTTT
NA | TRBJ1-2 | NA | TRBV30 | CAWSPAGGYTF | TGTGCCTGGAGCCCCGCGGGGGGCTACACCTTC
few | TRBJ1-5 | TRBD1 | TRBV27 | CASSSGQGRQPQHF | TGTGCCAGCAGTTCGGGACAGGGGAGGCAGCCCCAGCATTTT
NA | TRBJ2-6 | NA | TRBV18 | CASSPKDSLSGANVLTF | TGTGCCAGCTCACCGAAGGACAGCCTCTCTGGGGCCAACGTCCTGACTTTC
NA | TRBJ1-1 | TRBD1 | TRBV2 | CARMTGANTEAFF | TGTGCCAGAATGACAGGGGCGAACACTGAAGCTTTCTTT
few | TRBJ2-1 | TRBD2 | TRBV18 | CASSLAGGPSYNEQFF | TGTGCCAGCTCACTAGCGGGGGGTCCTTCGTACAATGAGCAGTTCTTC
NA | TRBJ1-4 | NA | TRBV21-1 | CASYRGPFNEKLFF | TGTGCCAGTTACCGGGGCCCGTTCAATGAAAAACTGTTTTTT
NA | TRBJ2-3 | NA | TRBV2 | CASSLASDTQYF | TGTGCCAGCTCCCTAGCTTCAGATACGCAGTATTTT
NA | TRBJ2-5 | TRBD1 | TRBV14 | CASSPKQGAVGQETQYF | TGTGCCAGCAGCCCCAAACAGGGGGCGGTCGGCCAAGAGACCCAGTACTTC
few | TRBJ1-3 | NA | TRBV29-1 | CSIMVSSGNTIYF | TGCAGCATAATGGTCTCCTCTGGAAACACCATATATTTT
once | TRBJ1-1 | NA | TRBV7-9 | CASSLGAGLSGSAEAFF | TGTGCCAGCAGCTTAGGTGCGGGTTTATCAGGGAGCGCTGAAGCTTTCTTT
NA | TRBJ2-2 | NA | TRBV3-1/TRBV3-2 | CASSGGQGGTGELFF | TGTGCCAGCAGCGGCGGACAGGGAGGGACCGGGGAGCTGTTTTTT
NA | TRBJ1-1 | NA | TRBV7-8 | CASSLGGGAGAFF | TGTGCCAGCAGCTTAGGGGGTGGCGCAGGGGCTTTCTTT
NA | TRBJ1-2 | TRBD1 | TRBV6-6 | CASSLLTGTGEKRNYGYTF | TGTGCCAGCAGTCTATTAACCGGGACAGGCGAAAAGAGGAACTATGGCTACACCTTC
NA | TRBJ1-2 | TRBD1 | TRBV28 | CASRLKVGQPRAYGYTF | TGTGCCAGCAGGCTTAAGGTGGGACAGCCGAGGGCCTATGGCTACACCTTC
NA | TRBJ1-1 | NA | TRBV10-3 | CAITLDIHAEAFF | TGTGCCATCACCCTGGACATTCACGCTGAAGCTTTCTTT
few | TRBJ1-3 | TRBD1 | TRBV5-4 | CASSLAGTGSGNTIYF | TGTGCCAGCAGCTTGGCTGGGACAGGGTCTGGAAACACCATATATTTT
NA | TRBJ1-5 | TRBD1 | TRBV30 | CASSTGGLRQPQHF | TGTGCCTCTAGTACAGGGGGCTTAAGACAGCCCCAGCATTTT
NA | TRBJ2-7 | NA | TRBV19 | CASSRGSFYEQYF | TGTGCCAGTAGTCGCGGGTCGTTCTACGAGCAGTACTTC
NA | TRBJ2-7 | TRBD2 | TRBV6-1 | CASSEASGGSYEQYF | TGTGCCAGCAGTGAGGCGAGCGGGGGGTCCTACGAGCAGTACTTC
NA | TRBJ2-7 | NA | TRBV12-3/TRBV12-4 | CASSLGTAEQYF | TGTGCCAGCAGTTTAGGTACGGCCGAGCAGTACTTC
NA | TRBJ1-1 | NA | TRBV6-4 | CASSDGQHPTEAFF | TGTGCCAGCAGTGACGGACAGCATCCCACTGAAGCTTTCTTT
NA | TRBJ2-2 | TRBD1 | TRBV7-2 | CASSLRPGGLANTGELFF | TGTGCCAGCAGCTTACGCCCAGGGGGCTTAGCGAACACCGGGGAGCTGTTTTTT
NA | TRBJ2-3 | NA | TRBV7-9 | CASRKGDADTQYF | TGTGCCAGCAGAAAAGGGGACGCAGATACGCAGTATTTT
NA | TRBJ1-6 | TRBD1 | TRBV28 | CASSWTHRGTAYNSPLHF | TGTGCCAGCAGTTGGACCCACAGGGGTACCGCCTATAATTCACCCCTCCACTTT
NA | TRBJ1-3 | NA | TRBV18 | CASSHTDSSGNTIYF | TGTGCCAGCTCGCATACAGACAGCTCTGGAAACACCATATATTTT
NA | TRBJ2-5 | NA | TRBV15 | CATSRDPGPYIQETQYF | TGTGCCACCAGCAGAGATCCGGGACCGTACATCCAAGAGACCCAGTACTTC
NA | TRBJ2-2 | TRBD1 | TRBV11-3 | CASSSSGTATGELFF | TGTGCCAGCAGCTCCTCCGGGACAGCTACCGGGGAGCTGTTTTTT
NA | TRBJ2-1 | NA | TRBV11-2 | CASSHRADGAYNEQFF | TGTGCCAGCAGCCATCGGGCTGACGGGGCCTACAATGAGCAGTTCTTC
NA | TRBJ1-1 | NA | TRBV27 | CASSSPGRNTEAFF | TGTGCCAGCAGTTCCCCAGGTCGGAACACTGAAGCTTTCTTT
NA | TRBJ2-7 | TRBD1 | TRBV10-2 | CASRGQGDYEQYF | TGCGCCAGCCGCGGACAGGGGGACTACGAGCAGTACTTC
NA | TRBJ1-1 | TRBD1 | TRBV27 | CASISRDRGQNTEAFF | TGTGCCAGCATCAGCCGGGACAGGGGGCAGAACACTGAAGCTTTCTTT
once | TRBJ2-1 | TRBD1 | TRBV19 | CASSAPGTARDEQFF | TGTGCCAGTAGTGCTCCCGGGACAGCTAGGGATGAGCAGTTCTTC
NA | TRBJ2-5 | TRBD2 | TRBV19 | CASSILAGGQETQYF | TGTGCCAGTAGTATCTTAGCGGGGGGCCAAGAGACCCAGTACTTC
NA | TRBJ1-2 | NA | TRBV28 | CASRAGGNYGYTF | TGTGCCAGCAGAGCGGGTGGTAACTATGGCTACACCTTC
NA | TRBJ2-1 | TRBD2 | TRBV2 | CASLRDGLAGGQGEQFF | TGTGCCAGTCTTAGGGATGGACTAGCGGGGGGGCAAGGTGAGCAGTTCTTC
NA | TRBJ1-6 | TRBD1 | TRBV27 | CASSPIRQGLSSYNSPLHF | TGTGCCAGCAGCCCAATTAGACAGGGTTTGAGCTCCTATAATTCACCCCTCCACTTT
NA | TRBJ1-2 | NA | TRBV7-9 | CASSLASNYGYTF | TGTGCCAGCAGCTTGGCTTCTAACTATGGCTACACCTTC
few | TRBJ1-3 | NA | TRBV7-6 | CASSLVSGSGNTIYF | TGTGCCAGCAGCTTAGTGTCAGGGTCTGGAAACACCATATATTTT
few | TRBJ2-2 | TRBD2 | TRBV4-2 | CASSQEGLAGLTGELFF | TGTGCCAGCAGCCAGGAGGGACTAGCGGGTCTCACCGGGGAGCTGTTTTTT
NA | TRBJ1-2 | TRBD1 | TRBV29-1 | CSGWTGGYGYTF | TGCAGCGGGTGGACAGGAGGATATGGCTACACCTTC
NA | TRBJ1-3 | TRBD1 | TRBV29-1 | CSVSPTGFGNTIYF | TGCAGCGTGTCCCCGACAGGGTTCGGAAACACCATATATTTT